The clone carrying this T cell receptor beta chain appeared a few times. This CDR3 has 18 amino acids. The V gene's germline CDR1 is SGHAT and CDR2 FQNNGV. V lost 2 bases and J lost 2; bases outside the gene matches: 13. These data come from a study of T-cell reconstitution after alpha-beta-depleted transplantation in children. As it was prepared, the TCRbeta library received unique molecular identifiers. MiXCR, applied by TCRdb to the PCR reads, yields one record per CDR3 protein. Of roughly 590,000 distinct CDR3 sequences in the sample, 15% to 20% are singletons; the top ten hold 0.8% to 1.1%. The sequenced sample was PBMCs from the stem cell graft donor, obtained from the stem cell graft. The chain uses TRBV11-2 and TRBJ2-3; 7 positions agree with TRBD1. This receptor was obtained from a human donor who donated a stem cell graft to a child with acute myeloid leukemia. The CDR3 protein is CASSLIRSGQSFTDTQYF. The CDR3 DNA sequence: TGTGCCAGCAGCTTAATTCGATCGGGACAGAGTTTCACAGATACGCAGTATTTT.